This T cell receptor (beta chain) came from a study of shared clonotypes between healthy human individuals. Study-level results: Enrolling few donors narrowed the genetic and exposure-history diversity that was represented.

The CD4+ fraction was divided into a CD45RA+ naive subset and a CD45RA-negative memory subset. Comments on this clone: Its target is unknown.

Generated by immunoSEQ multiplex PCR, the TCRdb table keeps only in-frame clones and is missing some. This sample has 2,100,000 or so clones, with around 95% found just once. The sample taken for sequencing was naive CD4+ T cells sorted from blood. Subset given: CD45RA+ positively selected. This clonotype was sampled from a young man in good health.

The CDR3 spells CSVEVTGWTTEAFF. The CDR3, as DNA: TGCAGCGTTGAGGTGACAGGCTGGACCACTGAAGCTTTCTTT. V usage is TRBV29-1 and J usage is TRBJ1-1, with a tentative D call TRBD1 (6 bases). V was pared by 3 bases and J by 4 bases, with 15 bases between. Germline assignment: CDR1 SQVTM and CDR2 ANQGSEA. CDR3 length: 14 amino acids.